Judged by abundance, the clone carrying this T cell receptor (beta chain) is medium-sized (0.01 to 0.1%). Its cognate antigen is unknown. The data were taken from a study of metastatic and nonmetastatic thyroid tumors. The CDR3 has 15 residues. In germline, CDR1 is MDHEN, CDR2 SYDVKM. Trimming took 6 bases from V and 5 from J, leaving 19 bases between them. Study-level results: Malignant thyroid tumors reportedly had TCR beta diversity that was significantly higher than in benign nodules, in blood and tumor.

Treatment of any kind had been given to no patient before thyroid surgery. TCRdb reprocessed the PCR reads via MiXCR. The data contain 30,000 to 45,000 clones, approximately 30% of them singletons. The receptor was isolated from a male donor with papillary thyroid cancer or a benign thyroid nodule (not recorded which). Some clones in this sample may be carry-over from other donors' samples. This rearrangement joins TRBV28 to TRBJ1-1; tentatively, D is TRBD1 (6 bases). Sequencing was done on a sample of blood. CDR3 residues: CASSIQAQGRTEAFF. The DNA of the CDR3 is TGTGCCAGCAGCATTCAGGCCCAGGGGAGGACTGAAGCTTTCTTT.